Sequencing of this TCR beta chain was carried out in a study of blood T cell repertoires in COVID-19. Study details: Collection of acute and convalescent COVID-19 samples took place in the United States, Italy and Spain. Nucleic acid was either cDNA or gDNA, and it came from T cells, B-cell-depleted T cells, or PBMCs.

Germline CDR1 is MDHEN and CDR2 is SYDVKM. V was cut by 8 bases and J by 4 bases, with 12 bases left in between. The CDR3 runs 13 residues. In the original analysis: Estimates of nucleated cell counts were drawn from the amplification of reference gene primers. Only in-frame clones appear in the TCRdb table, and some are missing; sequencing was by immunoSEQ multiplex PCR. V and J calls plus clone size are reproduced from that table; the DNA served to infer D and trimming. The sample contains 84,000 or so clones, 65% to 85% of which appear only once. Sample: peripheral blood. The chain joins TRBV28 to TRBJ1-5; the D is unclear. This TCR derives from a man in his 70s with acute or convalescent COVID-19. The CDR3 sequence: CASAANPNQPQHF. The DNA for the CDR3 is TGTGCCAGCGCAGCGAACCCGAATCAGCCCCAGCATTTT.